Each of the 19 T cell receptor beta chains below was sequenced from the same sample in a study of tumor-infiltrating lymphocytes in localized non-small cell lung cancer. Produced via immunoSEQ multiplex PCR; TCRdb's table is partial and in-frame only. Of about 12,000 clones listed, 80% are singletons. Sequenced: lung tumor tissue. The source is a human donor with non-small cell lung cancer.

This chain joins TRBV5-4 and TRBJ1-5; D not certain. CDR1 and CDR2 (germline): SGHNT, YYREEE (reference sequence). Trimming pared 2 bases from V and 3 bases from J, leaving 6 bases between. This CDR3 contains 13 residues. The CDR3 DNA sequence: TGTGCCAGCAGCTTCAACCCCAATCAGCCCCAGCATTTT. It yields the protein CASSFNPNQPQHF.

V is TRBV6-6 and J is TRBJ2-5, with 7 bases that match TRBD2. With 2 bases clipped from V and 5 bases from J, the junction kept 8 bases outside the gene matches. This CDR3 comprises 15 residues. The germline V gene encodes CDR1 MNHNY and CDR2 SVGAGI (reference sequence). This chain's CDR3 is CASSYPGGGRETQYF. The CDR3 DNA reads TGTGCCAGCAGTTACCCCGGGGGAGGGAGGGAGACCCAGTACTTC.

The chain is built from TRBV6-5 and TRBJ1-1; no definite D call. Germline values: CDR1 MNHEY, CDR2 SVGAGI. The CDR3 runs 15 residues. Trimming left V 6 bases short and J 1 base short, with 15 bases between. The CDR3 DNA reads TGTGCCAGCAGCCGAGACCGGGATTCGAACACTGAAGCTTTCTTT. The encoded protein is CASSRDRDSNTEAFF.

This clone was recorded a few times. The CDR3, as DNA: TGTGCTAGTGGTTTTTCCGGACTGCGCGATACGCAGTATTTT. This codes for CASGFSGLRDTQYF. The rearrangement uses TRBV12-5 and TRBJ2-3, with a possible D match to TRBD2 (5 bases). Germline lookup yields CDR1 LGHNT and CDR2 FRNRAP. Trimming removed 3 bases at V and 6 bases at J, with 13 bases between. The CDR3 contains 14 residues.

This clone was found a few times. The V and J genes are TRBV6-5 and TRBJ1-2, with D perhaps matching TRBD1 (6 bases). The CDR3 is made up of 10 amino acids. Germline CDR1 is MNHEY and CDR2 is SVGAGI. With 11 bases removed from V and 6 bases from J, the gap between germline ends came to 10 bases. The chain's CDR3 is CAAGDNGYTF. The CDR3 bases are TGTGCCGCAGGGGATAATGGCTACACCTTC.

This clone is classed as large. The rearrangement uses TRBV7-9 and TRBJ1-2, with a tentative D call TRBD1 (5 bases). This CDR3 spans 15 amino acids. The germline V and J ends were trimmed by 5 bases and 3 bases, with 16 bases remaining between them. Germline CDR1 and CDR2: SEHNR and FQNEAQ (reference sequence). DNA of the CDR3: TGTGCCAGCAGCCCCCCCGACCCGGGGCACTATGGCTACACCTTC. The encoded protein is CASSPPDPGHYGYTF.

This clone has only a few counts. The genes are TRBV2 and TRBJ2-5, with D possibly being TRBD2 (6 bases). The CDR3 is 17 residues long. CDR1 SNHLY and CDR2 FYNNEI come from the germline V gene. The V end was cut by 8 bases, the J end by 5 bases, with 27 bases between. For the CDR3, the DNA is TGTGCCAGCTGGGGGGTCAGGAGCCAGTCCCGACAGGAGACCCAGTACTTC. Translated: CASWGVRSQSRQETQYF.

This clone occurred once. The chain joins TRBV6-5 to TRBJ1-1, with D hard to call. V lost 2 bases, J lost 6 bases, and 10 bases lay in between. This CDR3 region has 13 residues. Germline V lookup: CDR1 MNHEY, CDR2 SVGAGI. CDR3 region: CASSYDGEAEAFF. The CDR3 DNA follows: TGTGCCAGCAGTTACGACGGGGAAGCTGAAGCTTTCTTT.

The CDR3 sequence is CASSESSYAATDTQYF. CDR3 bases: TGTGCCAGCTCCGAATCGTCCTACGCAGCTACAGATACGCAGTATTTT. The chain links TRBV18 to TRBJ2-3, with D unclear. There are 16 residues in the CDR3. The V and J ends lost 6 bases and 3 bases respectively, with 19 bases between them. Germline assignment: CDR1 KGHSH and CDR2 LQKENI.

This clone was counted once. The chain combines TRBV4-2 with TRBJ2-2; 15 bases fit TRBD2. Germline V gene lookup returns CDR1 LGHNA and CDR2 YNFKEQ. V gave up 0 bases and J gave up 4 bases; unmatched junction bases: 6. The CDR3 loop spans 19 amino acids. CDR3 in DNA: TGTGCCAGCAGCCAAGATGGGACTAGCGGGGGGTGGGCCACCGGGGAGCTGTTTTTT. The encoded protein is CASSQDGTSGGWATGELFF.

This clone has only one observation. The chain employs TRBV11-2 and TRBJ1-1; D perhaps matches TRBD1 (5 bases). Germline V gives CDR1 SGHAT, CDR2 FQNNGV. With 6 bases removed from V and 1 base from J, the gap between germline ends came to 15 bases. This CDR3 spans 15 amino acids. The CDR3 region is CASSSRRQRNTEAFF. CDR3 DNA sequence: TGTGCCAGCAGTAGCCGAAGACAGAGGAACACTGAAGCTTTCTTT.

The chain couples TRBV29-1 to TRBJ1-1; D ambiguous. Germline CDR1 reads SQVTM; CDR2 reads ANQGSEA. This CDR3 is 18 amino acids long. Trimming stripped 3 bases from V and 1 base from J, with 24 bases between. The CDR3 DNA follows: TGCAGCGTTGACAGGAGGGCCGGTTACCATACGGCGAACACTGAAGCTTTCTTT. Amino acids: CSVDRRAGYHTANTEAFF.

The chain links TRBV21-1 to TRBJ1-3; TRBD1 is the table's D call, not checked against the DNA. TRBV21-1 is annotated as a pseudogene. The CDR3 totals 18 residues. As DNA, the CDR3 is TGTGCCAGCAGCAAAAACCGTATGCCGATGTGGCCTGGAAACACCATATATTTT. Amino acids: CASSKNRMPMWPGNTIYF.

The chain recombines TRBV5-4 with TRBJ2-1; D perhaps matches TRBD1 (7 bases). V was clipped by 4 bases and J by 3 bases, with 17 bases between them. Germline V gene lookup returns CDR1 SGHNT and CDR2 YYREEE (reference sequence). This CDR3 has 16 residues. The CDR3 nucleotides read TGTGCCAGCAGCCTCCAGGCAGGGGGGCTCTACAATGAGCAGTTCTTC. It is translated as CASSLQAGGLYNEQFF.

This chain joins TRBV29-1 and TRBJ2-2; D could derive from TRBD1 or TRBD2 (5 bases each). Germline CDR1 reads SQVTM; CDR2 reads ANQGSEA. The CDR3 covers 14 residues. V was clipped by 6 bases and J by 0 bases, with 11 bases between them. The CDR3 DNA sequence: TGCAGCGTCCACGGGACGGCGAACACCGGGGAGCTGTTTTTT. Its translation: CSVHGTANTGELFF.

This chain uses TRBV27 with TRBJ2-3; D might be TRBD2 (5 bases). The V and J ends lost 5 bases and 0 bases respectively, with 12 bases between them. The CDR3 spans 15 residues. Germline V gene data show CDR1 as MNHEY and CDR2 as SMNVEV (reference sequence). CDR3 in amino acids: CASSGIAISTDTQYF. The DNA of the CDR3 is TGTGCCAGCAGTGGGATAGCGATTAGCACAGATACGCAGTATTTT.

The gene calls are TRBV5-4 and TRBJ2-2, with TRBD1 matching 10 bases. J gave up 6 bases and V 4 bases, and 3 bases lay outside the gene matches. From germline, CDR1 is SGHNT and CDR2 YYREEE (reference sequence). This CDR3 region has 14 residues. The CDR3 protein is CASSLDRGPGELFF. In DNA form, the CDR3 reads TGTGCCAGCAGCCTAGACAGGGGGCCCGGGGAGCTGTTTTTT. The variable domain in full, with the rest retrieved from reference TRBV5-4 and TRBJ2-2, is ETGVTQSPTHLIKTRGQQVTLRCSSQSGHNTVSWYQQALGQGPQFIFQYYREEENGRGNFPPRFSGLQFPNYSSELNVNALELDDSALYLCASSLDRGPGELFFGEGSRLTVL.

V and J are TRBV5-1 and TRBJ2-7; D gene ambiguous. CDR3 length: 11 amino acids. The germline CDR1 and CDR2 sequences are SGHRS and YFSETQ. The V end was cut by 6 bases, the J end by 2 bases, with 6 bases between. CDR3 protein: CASNGPYEQYF. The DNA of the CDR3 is TGCGCCAGCAACGGACCCTACGAGCAGTACTTC.

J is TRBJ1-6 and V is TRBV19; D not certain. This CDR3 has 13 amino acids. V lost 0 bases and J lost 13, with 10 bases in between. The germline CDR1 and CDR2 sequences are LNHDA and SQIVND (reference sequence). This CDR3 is CASSIEKGWPLHF. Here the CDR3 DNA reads TGTGCCAGTAGTATAGAAAAGGGTTGGCCCCTCCACTTT. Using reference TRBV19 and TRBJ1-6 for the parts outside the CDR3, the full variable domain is DGGITQSPKYLFRKEGQNVTLSCEQNLNHDAMYWYRQDPGQGLRLIYYSQIVNDFQKGDIAEGYSVSREKKESFPLTVTSAQKNPTAFYLCASSIEKGWPLHFGNGTRLTVT.